These T cell receptor beta chains were read from a single sample in a study of T cell responses to AZD1222 COVID-19 vaccine. TCRdb's copy holds only in-frame clones and misses some; the assay was immunoSEQ multiplex PCR. This table holds approximately 150,000 clones, roughly 87% found once. The material was peripheral blood, obtained on day 0 of AZD1222 vaccination. The origin of the receptors is an adult in good health. Each CDR3 is given with its conserved first and last residue. Clone size, where shown, is once, few, many, or a class for clones that have expanded.

CASSLGRGPNTEAFF | NA | 15 | TRBJ1-1 | TRBV5-5
CASSPRTGWEVYSNTEAFF | once | 19 | TRBJ1-1 | TRBV6-6
CASSLFQGATEAFF | NA | 14 | TRBJ1-1 | TRBV5-1
CASSPTRDGYEQYF | NA | 14 | TRBJ2-7 | TRBV7-7
CASLEGSGSRLEYF | NA | 14 | TRBJ2-7 | TRBV28
CASSHSANTGELFF | NA | 14 | TRBJ2-2 | TRBV3-1/TRBV3-2
CASSSGLAGTNEQFF | NA | 15 | TRBJ2-1 | TRBV5-1
CASSSGENIQYF | NA | 12 | TRBJ2-4 | TRBV7-9
CASSLGGRGLYNEQFF | NA | 16 | TRBJ2-1 | TRBV7-2
CASSLMGSTDTQYF | NA | 14 | TRBJ2-3 | TRBV7-3
CASSWGTGDTDTQYF | medium-sized | 15 | TRBJ2-3 | TRBV11-2
CASSLGGTGGETQYF | NA | 15 | TRBJ2-5 | TRBV7-9
CASSIGDREWAFF | few | 13 | TRBJ1-1 | TRBV19
CASSFEGSVKGYGYTF | once | 16 | TRBJ1-2 | TRBV7-2
CASIRNFHSPLHF | few | 13 | TRBJ1-6 | TRBV28
CASRSSGTPGGEQYF | NA | 15 | TRBJ2-7 | TRBV3-1/TRBV3-2
CASSLGAGGAGQPQHF | NA | 16 | TRBJ1-5 | TRBV5-1
CASSAGTGLPDTQYF | NA | 15 | TRBJ2-3 | TRBV7-9
CSAKVQGALDTEAFF | NA | 15 | TRBJ1-1 | TRBV29-1
CAISESWDSGVSYEQYF | NA | 17 | TRBJ2-7 | TRBV10-3
CASSFWTGNFYGYTF | NA | 15 | TRBJ1-2 | TRBV5-6
CASRPGTSGHEQYF | NA | 14 | TRBJ2-7 | TRBV27
CASSVGETGLNTEAFF | NA | 16 | TRBJ1-1 | TRBV9
CAWARDYPRGELFF | NA | 14 | TRBJ2-2 | TRBV30
CASPKISPNDEQYF | NA | 14 | TRBJ2-7 | TRBV2
CSVGPSSYEQYF | NA | 12 | TRBJ2-7 | TRBV29-1
CASSGGRGPTDTQYF | NA | 15 | TRBJ2-3 | TRBV5-1
CASSTPLRQPQHF | NA | 13 | TRBJ1-5 | TRBV28
CASSPLGGGHEQYF | NA | 14 | TRBJ2-7 | TRBV28
CASSLGSRNSPLHF | NA | 14 | TRBJ1-6 | TRBV5-1
CASSYDSGRAEQTQYF | NA | 16 | TRBJ2-3 | TRBV27
CASSFVPGQGNSPLHF | few | 16 | TRBJ1-6 | TRBV5-1
CSASAGTSDYEQYF | NA | 14 | TRBJ2-7 | TRBV20-1
CASSRSLDLDAIYF | NA | 14 | TRBJ1-3 | TRBV18
CASSQDTINYGYTF | few | 14 | TRBJ1-2 | TRBV4-1
CASSQWTPFEAFF | NA | 13 | TRBJ1-1 | TRBV3-1/TRBV3-2
CASSDVAGGLNEQFF | NA | 15 | TRBJ2-1 | TRBV6-4
CASSYGTVSGKTIYF | NA | 15 | TRBJ1-3 | TRBV6-5
CASGFAGGPINSPLHF | once | 16 | TRBJ1-6 | TRBV27
CASSDRTGGGRGYEQYF | NA | 17 | TRBJ2-7 | TRBV7-9
CASSLGGLDNEQFF | NA | 14 | TRBJ2-1 | TRBV5-4
CASRGGSYNEQFF | NA | 13 | TRBJ2-1 | TRBV6-5
CASSLGGNTEAFF | NA | 13 | TRBJ1-1 | TRBV5-1
CASSEGGWDTEAFF | NA | 14 | TRBJ1-1 | TRBV2
CASRFYRDSHEQYF | NA | 14 | TRBJ2-7 | TRBV6-5
CASSSRRQGDYEQYF | few | 15 | TRBJ2-7 | TRBV7-2
CASSFEGINYGYTF | NA | 14 | TRBJ1-2 | TRBV5-6
CASSRTSGIKTGELFF | NA | 16 | TRBJ2-2 | TRBV19
CASSASPPGPTYTTGELFF | NA | 19 | TRBJ2-2 | TRBV11-3
CASRLMAGKPTDTQYF | NA | 16 | TRBJ2-3 | TRBV12-2
CASSPKAGIGLEQYF | NA | 15 | TRBJ2-7 | TRBV18
CASTLRQGSYEQYF | NA | 14 | TRBJ2-7 | TRBV6-1
CASSVARQAGNTIYF | NA | 15 | TRBJ1-3 | TRBV2